The clone carrying this TCR beta chain has a count of ten or more. As yet, its antigen is unknown. The CDR3 covers 14 residues. V was pared by 5 bases and J by 7 bases, with 14 bases between. Germline CDR1 LGHNA, CDR2 YNFKEQ. The data were taken from a study of T cells after yellow fever vaccination. Study-wide background: When fractions had low cell numbers, they were prepared with SMART-Seq v4 Ultra Low Input.

Study-wide points: A weaker but faster secondary response was observed, peaking on day 5 versus 15. Booster sampling recovered most clones from primary vaccination (around 96% CD4, approximately 90% CD8).

The authors made TCR cDNA by 5'RACE template switching, adding a universal primer site and UMIs. TCRdb re-analysed the 5' RACE reads in MiXCR, keeping a single row per CDR3 protein. Altogether 110,000 or so distinct CDR3 sequences are present, roughly 6.8% being singletons, with the ten largest covering approximately 2.7%. The sequencing used CD4+ T cells sorted from PBMCs, collected approximately 47 days after the first yellow fever vaccination. The chain uses TRBV4-2 and TRBJ2-2; perhaps TRBD2 as D (6 bases). This TCR was sampled from a man between 18 and 35 years old who received the YFV17D yellow fever vaccine. CDR3 bases: TGTGCCAGCAGCGGCGGGGAGGTGGGCGGGGAGCTGTTTTTT. It yields the protein CASSGGEVGGELFF.